Presented here are 23 T cell receptor beta chains from one specimen sequenced in a study of blood T cells in healthy people across ages. Primed by a sample-barcoded 5' primer and a J-beta primer mix, a second PCR proceeded for about 6 to 12 cycles. TCRdb recomputed calls from the 5' RACE reads with MiXCR, one row per CDR3 protein. Found here are around 990,000 distinct CDR3 sequences, 30% to 40% of them singletons; the top ten hold roughly 14%. The sequencing sample was made of blood. These receptors were collected from a man between 18 and 29 years old in good health.

A note on this clonotype: The junction does not match germline at one end; this may be a read error. CDR3 bases: TGTGCCAGCAGTTTAGCCAAAAACCTTCAGTACTTC. This codes for CASSLAKNLQYF. The chain uses TRBV28 and TRBJ2-4; no firm D call. Looked up from germline, CDR1 is MDHEN and CDR2 is SYDVKM. CDR3 size: 12 residues.

The rearrangement links TRBV25-1 to TRBJ2-7, with a tentative D call TRBD2 (5 bases). The CDR3 spans 10 residues. The germline V gene has CDR1 MGHDK and CDR2 SYGVNS. The ends were cut back, 8 bases at V and 9 bases at J, with 11 bases in the middle. The DNA for the CDR3 is TGTGCCAGCCGCGGGTCCCGGCAGTACTTC. It specifies CASRGSRQYF.

The chain combines TRBV19 with TRBJ1-1; D not resolved. Germline V gene sequence: CDR1 LNHDA, CDR2 SQIVND (reference sequence). Trimming took off 4 bases at V and 7 bases at J, with 10 bases between the two ends. This CDR3 has 12 amino acids. CDR3 region: CASSTRLVEAFF. In nucleotides, the CDR3 is TGTGCCAGTAGTACCAGACTAGTTGAAGCTTTCTTT.

This chain links TRBV5-1 with TRBJ2-7; D remains unclear. The germline V and J ends were trimmed by 4 bases and 2 bases, with 16 bases remaining between them. This CDR3 is built from 15 residues. CDR1 and CDR2 (germline): SGHRS, YFSETQ. The CDR3 sequence is CASSLNALMPYEQYF. The CDR3 nucleotides are TGCGCCAGCAGCCTTAATGCGTTAATGCCCTACGAGCAGTACTTC. The full variable domain, in which reference TRBV5-1 and TRBJ2-7 provide the parts outside the CDR3, is KAGVTQTPRYLIKTRGQQVTLSCSPISGHRSVSWYQQTPGQGLQFLFEYFSETQRNKGNFPGRFSGRQFSNSRSEMNVSTLELGDSALYLCASSLNALMPYEQYFGPGTRLTVT.

This chain links TRBV5-1 with TRBJ1-1; D perhaps matches TRBD1 (6 bases). From germline, CDR1 is SGHRS and CDR2 YFSETQ. The CDR3 covers 15 residues. Trimming removed 2 bases from V and 3 bases from J, with 14 bases in between. As DNA, the CDR3 is TGCGCCAGCAGCTTAGAAGGGGGTGTGTACACTGAAGCTTTCTTT. As protein: CASSLEGGVYTEAFF.

The table lists this clonotype with a few counts. The chain couples TRBV20-1 to TRBJ2-5; 10 nucleotides agree with TRBD1. CDR3 size: 14 residues. The V gene end was trimmed by 8 bases and the J gene end by 11 bases; junction bases not matched to a gene: 17. Looked up from germline, CDR1 is DFQATT and CDR2 is SNEGSKA (reference sequence). In DNA, the CDR3 is TGCAGTCCATCAATCCGGGACAGGGGTTATGAGCAGTACTTC. This sequence encodes CSPSIRDRGYEQYF.

This clonotype appeared a few times. The CDR3 DNA is TGTGCCAGCACCATGGGGACAGGGGCTGGCACTGAAGCTTTCTTT. Translation: CASTMGTGAGTEAFF. V gene TRBV6-5 combines with J gene TRBJ1-1, with 10 bases identical to TRBD1. Germline V CDR1 and CDR2: MNHEY, SVGAGI. The CDR3 has 15 residues. V shed 7 bases, J shed 4 bases, and the junction held 9 bases outside the gene matches.

This clonotype has just a few counts. The J gene is TRBJ1-4, the V gene TRBV12-3 or TRBV12-4, with 7 positions matching TRBD1. V lost 3 bases and J lost 0; bases outside the gene matches: 10. The CDR3 has 18 amino acids. This CDR3 reads CASSFRGDTLSTNEKLFF. DNA for the CDR3: TGTGCCAGCAGTTTCAGGGGGGATACTCTCTCAACTAATGAAAAACTGTTTTTT.

This clonotype was seen only a few times. V gene TRBV4-3 combines with J gene TRBJ2-1, with D unresolved. The germline gives CDR1 LGHNA, CDR2 YSLEER. Between the trimmed V and J ends, which lost 0 bases and 7 bases, there was a span of 13 bases. This CDR3 is built from 15 residues. The CDR3 loop reads CASSQEGSRVNEQFF. CDR3 in DNA: TGCGCCAGCAGCCAAGAAGGTTCTAGGGTTAATGAGCAGTTCTTC.

This clonotype was counted at least ten times. The chain is built from TRBV6-2 or TRBV6-3 and TRBJ2-1; D is undetermined. The germline CDR1 and CDR2 sequences are MNHEY and SVGEGT. This CDR3 comprises 12 residues. Trimming shortened V by 6 bases and J by 7 bases, and 10 bases separated the two germline ends. Written as DNA, the CDR3 is TGTGCCAGCAGGGATCCGGTGAATGAGCAGTTCTTC. Translated: CASRDPVNEQFF.

This rearrangement joins TRBV20-1 to TRBJ1-3; D unresolved. There are 13 residues in the CDR3. Germline V CDR1 and CDR2: DFQATT, SNEGSKA (reference sequence). The CDR3 DNA is TGCAGCGGCCTCGGTATGTCCGGCAACACCATATATTTT. Translated, it gives CSGLGMSGNTIYF.

This clonotype has a handful of counts. CDR3 region: CASSPGGGRYEQYF. The CDR3 region has the DNA TGTGCCAGCAGCCCGGGAGGGGGCCGTTACGAGCAGTACTTC. This rearrangement joins TRBV12-3 or TRBV12-4 to TRBJ2-5; TRBD2 is a possible D gene (8 bases). The end of the DNA aligns better with TRBJ2-7, so the J call may be wrong. The CDR3 is made up of 14 amino acids.

As concerns this clonotype: An end of the junction differs from the germline gene, which may be a read error. V gene TRBV7-9 combines with J gene TRBJ1-1; D unresolved. This CDR3 contains 9 residues. The germline CDR1 and CDR2 sequences are SEHNR and FQNEAQ (reference sequence). CDR3 in DNA: TGTGCCAGCAGCCCTGACGCTTTCTTT. Residues: CASSPDAFF.

V gene TRBV20-1 combines with J gene TRBJ2-5; 8 bases are shared with TRBD1. Trimming at V came to 0 bases and at J to 7 bases, leaving 13 bases not matched to a gene. The germline V gene has CDR1 DFQATT and CDR2 SNEGSKA (reference sequence). CDR3 size: 16 residues. The CDR3 reads CSARDKARQGAGTQYF. CDR3 bases: TGCAGTGCTAGAGATAAGGCTAGGCAGGGGGCAGGGACCCAGTACTTC.

This clonotype was recorded once. The CDR3 nucleotides read TGCAGTGCTCGCCTAGCGGGGGCAAACATTCAGTACTTC. As protein: CSARLAGANIQYF. The chain carries TRBV20-1 and TRBJ2-4; 10 nucleotides line up with TRBD2. This CDR3 has 13 amino acids. Unmatched junction bases numbered 4, after V lost 5 bases and J lost 6 bases. The V gene's germline CDR1 is DFQATT and CDR2 SNEGSKA (reference sequence).

This clonotype has just one count. The gene calls are TRBV5-1 and TRBJ2-2; D might be TRBD1 (6 bases). V gave up 5 bases and J gave up 7 bases, with 18 bases separating them. Germline V gives CDR1 SGHRS, CDR2 YFSETQ. CDR3 length: 15 residues. The CDR3 bases are TGCGCCAGCAGACCCACAGGGTTCGGAGGCGGGGAGCTGTTTTTT. It is translated as CASRPTGFGGGELFF.

The J gene is TRBJ2-4, the V gene TRBV20-1; D gene uncertain. The CDR3 totals 15 residues. Germline-derived CDR1 and CDR2 are DFQATT and SNEGSKA (reference sequence). V lost 2 bases to trimming and J lost 0 bases, with 11 bases between them. The chain's CDR3 is CSARSSSLAKNIQYF. CDR3 nucleotide sequence: TGCAGTGCTAGATCCTCGAGCCTAGCCAAAAACATTCAGTACTTC.

The CDR3 nucleotides read TGCGCCAGCAGCCAAGATCACAGGACCCTCAATGAGCAGTTCTTC. Protein product: CASSQDHRTLNEQFF. This rearrangement joins TRBV4-1 to TRBJ2-1; D perhaps matches TRBD1 (5 bases). Per the germline V gene, CDR1 is MGHRA and CDR2 is YSYEKL. The CDR3 runs 15 residues. The V gene lost 0 bases and the J gene lost 6 bases, with 12 bases spanning the gap.

This clonotype was counted between two and nine times. The chain couples TRBV28 to TRBJ1-1; no clear D. Trimming stripped 5 bases from V and 1 base from J, with 8 bases between. CDR1 is MDHEN, CDR2 SYDVKM, per germline. The CDR3 totals 13 residues. Written as DNA, the CDR3 is TGTGCCAGCAGTCGCCTGTGGAACACTGAAGCTTTCTTT. Translated, it gives CASSRLWNTEAFF.

This clonotype occurred a few times. The chain uses TRBV7-2 and TRBJ1-1; tentative D call: TRBD1 (6 bases). The CDR3 covers 15 residues. Trimming cost V 0 bases and J 5 bases, with 13 bases left between them. Germline values: CDR1 SGHTA, CDR2 FQGNSA. As DNA, the CDR3 is TGTGCCAGCAGCTTAGCTACAGGGATTCTTACTGAAGCTTTCTTT. Amino acids: CASSLATGILTEAFF.

This clonotype was counted many times. The chain employs TRBV6-6 and TRBJ1-1; 8 nucleotides line up with TRBD1. Trimming took 4 bases from V and 0 from J; bases not matched to a gene: 4. This CDR3 spans 15 amino acids. Germline values: CDR1 MNHNY, CDR2 SVGAGI (reference sequence). The CDR3 spells CASSSQGEMNTEAFF. The CDR3 DNA reads TGTGCCAGCAGTTCACAGGGGGAAATGAACACTGAAGCTTTCTTT.

This clonotype was detected a few times. The V call is TRBV12-3 or TRBV12-4, the J call TRBJ1-2; 8 bases line up with TRBD1. The CDR3 contains 13 residues. The J segment lost 6 bases and the V segment lost 6 bases, leaving 6 bases of the junction unmatched. CDR3 amino acids: CASSADRGHGYTF. CDR3 nucleotide sequence: TGTGCCAGCAGCGCAGACAGGGGCCATGGCTACACCTTC.

The gene calls are TRBV27 and TRBJ1-6, with 9 nucleotides matching TRBD1. V lost 6 bases to trimming and J lost 9 bases; unmatched junction nucleotides: 9. From germline, CDR1 is MNHEY and CDR2 SMNVEV (reference sequence). This CDR3 is 15 amino acids long. Here the CDR3 reads CASSLRDRVFSPLHF. In DNA, the CDR3 is TGTGCCAGCAGCCTCCGGGACAGGGTATTTTCACCCCTCCACTTT.